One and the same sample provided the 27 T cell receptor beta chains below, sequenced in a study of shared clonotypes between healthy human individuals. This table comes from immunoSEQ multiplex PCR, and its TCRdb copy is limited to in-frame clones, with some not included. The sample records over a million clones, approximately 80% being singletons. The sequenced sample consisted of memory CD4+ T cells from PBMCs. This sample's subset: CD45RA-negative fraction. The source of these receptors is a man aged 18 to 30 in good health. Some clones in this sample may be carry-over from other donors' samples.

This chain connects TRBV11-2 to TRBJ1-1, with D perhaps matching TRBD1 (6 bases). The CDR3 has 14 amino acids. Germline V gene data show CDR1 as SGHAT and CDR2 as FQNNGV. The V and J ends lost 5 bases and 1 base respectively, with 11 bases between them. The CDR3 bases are TGTGCCAGCAGCCGACAGGTCGGGAACACTGAAGCTTTCTTT. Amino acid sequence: CASSRQVGNTEAFF.

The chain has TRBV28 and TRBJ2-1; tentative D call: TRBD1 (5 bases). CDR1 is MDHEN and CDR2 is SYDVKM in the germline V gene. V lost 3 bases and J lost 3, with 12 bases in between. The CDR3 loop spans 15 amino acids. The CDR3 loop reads CASSFGQGLYNEQFF. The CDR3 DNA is TGTGCCAGCAGTTTTGGCCAGGGTCTCTACAATGAGCAGTTCTTC.

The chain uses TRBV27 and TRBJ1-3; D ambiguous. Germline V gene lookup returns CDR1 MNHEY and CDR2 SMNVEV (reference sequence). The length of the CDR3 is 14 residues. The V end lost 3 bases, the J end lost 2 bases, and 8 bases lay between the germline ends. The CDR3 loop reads CASSLNGPGNTIYF. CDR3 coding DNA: TGTGCCAGCAGTTTGAACGGGCCTGGAAACACCATATATTTT.

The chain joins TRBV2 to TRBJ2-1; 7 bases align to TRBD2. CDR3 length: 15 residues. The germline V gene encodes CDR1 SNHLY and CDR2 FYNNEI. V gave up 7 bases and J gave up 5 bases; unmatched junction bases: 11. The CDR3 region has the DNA TGTGCCAGCACCAGAAGGTCGGGGGGAAACAATGAGCAGTTCTTC. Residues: CASTRRSGGNNEQFF.

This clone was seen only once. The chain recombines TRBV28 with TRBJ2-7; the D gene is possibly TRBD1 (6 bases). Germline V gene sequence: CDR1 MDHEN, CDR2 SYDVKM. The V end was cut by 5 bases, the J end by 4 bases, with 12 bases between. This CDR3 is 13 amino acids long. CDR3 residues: CASSPWGRYEQYF. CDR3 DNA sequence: TGTGCCAGCAGTCCCTGGGGGCGATACGAGCAGTACTTC.

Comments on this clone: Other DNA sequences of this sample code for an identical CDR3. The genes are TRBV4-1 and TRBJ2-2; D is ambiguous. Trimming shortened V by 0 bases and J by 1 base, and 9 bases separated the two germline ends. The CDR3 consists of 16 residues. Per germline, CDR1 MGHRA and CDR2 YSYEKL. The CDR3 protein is CASSQEGLGNTGELFF. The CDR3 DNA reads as TGCGCCAGCAGCCAAGAAGGGCTTGGGAACACCGGGGAGCTGTTTTTT.

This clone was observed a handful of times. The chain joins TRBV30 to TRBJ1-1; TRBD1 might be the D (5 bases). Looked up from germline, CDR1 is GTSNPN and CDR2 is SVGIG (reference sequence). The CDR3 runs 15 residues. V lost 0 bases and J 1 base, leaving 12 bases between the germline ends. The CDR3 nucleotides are TGTGCCTGGAGTGTATGGGGCAGGCAGAACACTGAAGCTTTCTTT. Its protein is CAWSVWGRQNTEAFF.

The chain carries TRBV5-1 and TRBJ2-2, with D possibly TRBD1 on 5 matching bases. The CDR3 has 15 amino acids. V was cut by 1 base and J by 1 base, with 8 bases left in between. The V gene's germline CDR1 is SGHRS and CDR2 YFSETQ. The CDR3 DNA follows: TGCGCCAGCAGCTTGAATGGACAGAACACCGGGGAGCTGTTTTTT. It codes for CASSLNGQNTGELFF.

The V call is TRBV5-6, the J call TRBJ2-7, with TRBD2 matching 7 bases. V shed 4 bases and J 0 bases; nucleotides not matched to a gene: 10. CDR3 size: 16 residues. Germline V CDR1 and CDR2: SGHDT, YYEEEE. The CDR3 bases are TGTGCCAGCAGCCCTACTACTAGCGATCTCTCCTACGAGCAGTACTTC. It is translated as CASSPTTSDLSYEQYF.

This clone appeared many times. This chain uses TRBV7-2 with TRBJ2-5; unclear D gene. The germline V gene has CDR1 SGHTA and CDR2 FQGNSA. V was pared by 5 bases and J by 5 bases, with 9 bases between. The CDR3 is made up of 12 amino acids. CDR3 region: CASSPTGETQYF. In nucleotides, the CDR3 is TGTGCCAGCAGCCCTACTGGGGAGACCCAGTACTTC.

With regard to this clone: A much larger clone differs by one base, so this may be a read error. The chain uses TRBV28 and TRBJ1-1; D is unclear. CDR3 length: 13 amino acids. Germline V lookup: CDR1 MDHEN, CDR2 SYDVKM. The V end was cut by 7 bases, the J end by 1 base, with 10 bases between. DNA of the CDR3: TGTGCCAGCACCTTAGTCCCGAACACTGAAGCTTTCTTT. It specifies CASTLVPNTEAFF.

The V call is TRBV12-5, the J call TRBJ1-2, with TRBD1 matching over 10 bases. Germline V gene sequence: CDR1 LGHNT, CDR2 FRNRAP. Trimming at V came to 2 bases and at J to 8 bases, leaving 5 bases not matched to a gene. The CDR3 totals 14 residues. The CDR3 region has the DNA TGTGCTAGTGGTTTGTGGGGACAGGGGAACGGCTACACCTTC. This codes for CASGLWGQGNGYTF.

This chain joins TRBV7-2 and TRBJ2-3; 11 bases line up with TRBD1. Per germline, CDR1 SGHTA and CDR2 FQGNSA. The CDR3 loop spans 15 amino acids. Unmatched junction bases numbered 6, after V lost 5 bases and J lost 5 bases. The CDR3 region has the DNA TGTGCCAGCAGCCCGGACAGGGGGCGTCAAGATACGCAGTATTTT. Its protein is CASSPDRGRQDTQYF.

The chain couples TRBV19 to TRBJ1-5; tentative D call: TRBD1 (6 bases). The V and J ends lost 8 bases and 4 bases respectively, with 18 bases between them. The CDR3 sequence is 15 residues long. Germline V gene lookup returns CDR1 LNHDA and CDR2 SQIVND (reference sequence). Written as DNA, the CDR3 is TGTGCCAGTGACAGGAGGTCCTCAAAAAATCAGCCCCAGCATTTT. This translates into CASDRRSSKNQPQHF.

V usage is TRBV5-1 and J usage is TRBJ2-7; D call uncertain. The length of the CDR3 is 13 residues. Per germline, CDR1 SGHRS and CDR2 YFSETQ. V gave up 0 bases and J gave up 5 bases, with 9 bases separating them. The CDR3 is CASSLGGQNEQYF. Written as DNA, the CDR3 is TGCGCCAGCAGCTTGGGCGGTCAGAACGAGCAGTACTTC.

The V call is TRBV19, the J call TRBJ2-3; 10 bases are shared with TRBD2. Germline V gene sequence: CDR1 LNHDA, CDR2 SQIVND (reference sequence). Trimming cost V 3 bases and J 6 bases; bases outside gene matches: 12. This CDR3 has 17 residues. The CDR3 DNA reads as TGTGCCAGTAGTATTGGGTTAGCGGGAGGAGGCTTTGATACGCAGTATTTT. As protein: CASSIGLAGGGFDTQYF.

In DNA, the CDR3 is TGTGCCAGCAGCCCGGGGTCCCAAGGGAAGTACTTC. It yields the protein CASSPGSQGKYF. This rearrangement joins TRBV7-9 to TRBJ2-7; weak D call: TRBD2 (5 bases). Germline-derived CDR1 and CDR2 are SEHNR and FQNEAQ (reference sequence). This CDR3 is 12 amino acids long. V shed 5 bases and J shed 11 bases, with 16 bases lying between them.

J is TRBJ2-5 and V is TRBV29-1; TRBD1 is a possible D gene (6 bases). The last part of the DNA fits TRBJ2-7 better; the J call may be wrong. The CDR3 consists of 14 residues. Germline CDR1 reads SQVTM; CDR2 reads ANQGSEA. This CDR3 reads CSVLGARDADEQYF. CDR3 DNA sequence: TGCAGCGTCCTGGGGGCCAGGGACGCCGACGAGCAGTACTTC.

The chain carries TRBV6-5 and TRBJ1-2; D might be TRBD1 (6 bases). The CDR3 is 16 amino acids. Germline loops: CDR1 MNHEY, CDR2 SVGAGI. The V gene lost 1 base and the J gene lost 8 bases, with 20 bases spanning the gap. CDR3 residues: CASSYWSGVFTWGYTF. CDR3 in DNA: TGTGCCAGCAGTTACTGGTCAGGGGTTTTTACGTGGGGCTACACCTTC.

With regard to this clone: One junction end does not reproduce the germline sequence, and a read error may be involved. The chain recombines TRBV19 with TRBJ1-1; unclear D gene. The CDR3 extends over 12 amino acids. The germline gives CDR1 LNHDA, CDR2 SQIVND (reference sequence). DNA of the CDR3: TGTGCCAGTAGAATTGGGGAAGGCCCATTGCGATTT. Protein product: CASRIGEGPLRF.

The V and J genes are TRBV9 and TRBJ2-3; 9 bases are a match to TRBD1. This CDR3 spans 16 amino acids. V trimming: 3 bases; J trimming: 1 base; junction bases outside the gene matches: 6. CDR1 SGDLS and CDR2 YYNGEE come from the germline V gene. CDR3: CASSAPTGGGTDTQYF. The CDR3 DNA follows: TGTGCCAGCAGCGCCCCTACAGGGGGCGGCACAGATACGCAGTATTTT.

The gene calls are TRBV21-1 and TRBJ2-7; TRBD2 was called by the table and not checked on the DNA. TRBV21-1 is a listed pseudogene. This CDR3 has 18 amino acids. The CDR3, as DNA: TGTGCCAGCAGCAAAGTGGGGAAAACGAGAGCGGTCTCCTACGAGCAGTACTTC. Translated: CASSKVGKTRAVSYEQYF.

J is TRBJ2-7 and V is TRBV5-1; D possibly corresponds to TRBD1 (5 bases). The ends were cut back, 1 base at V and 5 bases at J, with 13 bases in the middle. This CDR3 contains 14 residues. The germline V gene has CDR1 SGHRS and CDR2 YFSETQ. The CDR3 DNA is TGCGCCAGCAGCTTGCAGGGCCCTCAAGACGAGCAGTACTTC. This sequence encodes CASSLQGPQDEQYF.

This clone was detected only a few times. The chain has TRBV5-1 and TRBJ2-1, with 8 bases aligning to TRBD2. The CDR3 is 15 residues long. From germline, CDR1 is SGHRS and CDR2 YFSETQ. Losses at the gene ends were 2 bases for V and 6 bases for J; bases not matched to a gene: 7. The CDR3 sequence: CASSFSGATSNEQFF. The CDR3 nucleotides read TGCGCCAGCAGCTTTAGCGGGGCCACTTCCAATGAGCAGTTCTTC. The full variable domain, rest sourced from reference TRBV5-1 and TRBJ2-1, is KAGVTQTPRYLIKTRGQQVTLSCSPISGHRSVSWYQQTPGQGLQFLFEYFSETQRNKGNFPGRFSGRQFSNSRSEMNVSTLELGDSALYLCASSFSGATSNEQFFGPGTRLTVL.

DNA of the CDR3: TGCGCCAGCAGTCCCCCGGGACGGAGGGATTATCAGCCCCAGCATTTT. Translating gives CASSPPGRRDYQPQHF. The gene calls are TRBV23-1 and TRBJ1-5; possibly TRBD1 for D (5 bases). TRBV23-1 is known as an ORF, though its function is uncertain. This CDR3 spans 16 amino acids. The V and J ends lost 4 bases and 5 bases respectively, with 18 bases between them.

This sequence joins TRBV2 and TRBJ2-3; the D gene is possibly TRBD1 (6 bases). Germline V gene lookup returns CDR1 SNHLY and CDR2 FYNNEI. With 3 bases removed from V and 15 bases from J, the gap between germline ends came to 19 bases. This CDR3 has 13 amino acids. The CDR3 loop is CASSDFQGTSLYF. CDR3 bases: TGTGCCAGCAGTGACTTTCAGGGGACCTCCCTATATTTT. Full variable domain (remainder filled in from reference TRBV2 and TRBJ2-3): EPEVTQTPSHQVTQMGQEVILRCVPISNHLYFYWYRQILGQKVEFLVSFYNNEISEKSEIFDDQFSVERPDGSNFTLKIRSTKLEDSAMYFCASSDFQGTSLYFGPGTRLTVL.

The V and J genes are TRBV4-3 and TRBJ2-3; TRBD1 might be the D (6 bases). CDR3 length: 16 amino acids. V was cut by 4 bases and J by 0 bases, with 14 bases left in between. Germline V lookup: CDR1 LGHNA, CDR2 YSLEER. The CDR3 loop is CASSLQGLPSTDTQYF. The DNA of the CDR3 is TGCGCCAGCAGCCTCCAGGGGCTCCCTAGCACAGATACGCAGTATTTT.